This TCR beta chain appears in the sequencing data of a study of Ad26.COV2.S vaccination and SARS-CoV-2 variants. General observations from the study: In vaccinated individuals, spike-specific CD8+ and CD4+ T cell responses reportedly displayed substantial breadth.

The J segment lost 2 bases and the V segment lost 6 bases, leaving 18 bases of the junction unmatched. The CDR3 totals 18 residues. From germline, CDR1 is MNHEY and CDR2 SMNVEV (reference sequence). The sample's treatment: 19 received Ad26.COV2.S at low or high dose, single or two shots; roughly 5 received placebo; per-sample allocation not given. On day 63 after the first injection, vaccine and placebo recipients gave samples. Remarks on this clone: Its antigen remains unidentified.

Data came from immunoSEQ multiplex PCR; TCRdb stores just in-frame clones and leaves some out. The repertoire includes a few hundred thousand clones, around 90% of them detected once, and 5.5% sits in the top ten. J is TRBJ1-1 and V is TRBV27, with TRBD1 identical over 7 bases. The receptor's source is a person between 18 and 65 years old who received the Ad26.COV2.S COVID-19 vaccine or a placebo. Sequencing used peripheral blood, obtained in a trial of Ad26.COV2.S vaccine versus placebo. The CDR3 nucleotides are TGTGCCAGCAGCTCCCTGGGGACAGCCTCTTTACAAAACACTGAAGCTTTCTTT. Protein sequence: CASSSLGTASLQNTEAFF.